This TCR beta chain was identified in a study of vaccination and CD4 T cells after COVID-19. Background on the study: Convalescent patients gave post-COVID blood a median about 100 days post-diagnosis, range 35 to 161. As a positive control, some control cultures were given a CEFX pool, while others were given an HIV-1 Nef pool or no peptide.

The V end lost 7 bases, the J end lost 0 bases, and 23 bases lay between the germline ends. Germline assignment: CDR1 KGHDR and CDR2 SFDVKD. The CDR3 runs to 18 residues. Sample treatment: approximately nine-day PBMC culture with coronavirus spike peptide pools or control peptides (ViraFEST assay). ViraFEST expanded antigen-specific T cells with peptide pools, then sequenced TCRs. On this clonotype itself: The antigen is unknown.

Scientists ran DNA taken from cultured CD4+ T cells through the Oncomine TCR Beta short-read assay for sequencing. In TCRdb, the PCR reads were re-called with MiXCR into one record per CDR3 protein. The table records several thousand distinct CDR3 sequences, 57% of them present only once. The chain combines TRBV24-1 with TRBJ1-1, with D possibly TRBD1 on 6 matching bases. Specimen: CD4+ T cells from blood, cultured in vitro. The receptor's source is a human donor who had recovered from COVID-19. CDR3 region: CATRETGLKSRMNTEAFF. Here the CDR3 DNA reads TGTGCCACCAGGGAGACAGGCCTCAAAAGTAGAATGAACACTGAAGCTTTCTTT.